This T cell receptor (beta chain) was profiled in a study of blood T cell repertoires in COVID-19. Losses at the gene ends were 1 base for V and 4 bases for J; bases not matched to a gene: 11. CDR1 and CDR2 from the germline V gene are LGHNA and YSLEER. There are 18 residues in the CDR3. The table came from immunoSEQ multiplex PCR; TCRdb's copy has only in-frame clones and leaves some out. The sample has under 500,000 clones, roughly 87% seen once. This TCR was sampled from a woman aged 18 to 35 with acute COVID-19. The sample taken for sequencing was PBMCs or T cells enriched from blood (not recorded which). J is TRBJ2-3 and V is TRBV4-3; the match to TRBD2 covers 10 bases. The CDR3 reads CASSQVVKREGPADTQYF. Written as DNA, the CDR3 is TGCGCCAGCAGCCAAGTGGTGAAGCGGGAGGGCCCCGCAGATACGCAGTATTTT.